The entry below describes one TCR beta chain. Its target is unknown. These data come from a study of vaccination effects on CD4 cells after COVID-19. About the study: Post-vaccine specimens were collected at a median of 72 days following the second dose.

The germline V and J ends were trimmed by 5 bases and 3 bases, with 11 bases remaining between them. Germline CDR1 and CDR2: MNHEY and SMNVEV (reference sequence). The CDR3 is 14 amino acids. Before sequencing took place, the ViraFEST assay used viral peptide pools to expand antigen-specific CD4+ T cells. Researchers isolated CD4+ T cells once less than 13 days of culture had elapsed. Of the BNT162b2 and mRNA-1273 vaccines, participants received two doses of one or the other. Cultures had half their medium replaced with IL-2 medium on days 3 and 7. The method was immunoSEQ multiplex PCR; TCRdb's version includes in-frame clones alone and lacks a portion of them. The sample holds about 31,000 clones, roughly 80% seen once.

The sequencing used CD4+ T cells from PBMCs cultured with SARS-CoV-2 spike peptides, collected after COVID-19 vaccination. The rearrangement joins TRBV27 to TRBJ1-5; D possibly corresponds to TRBD1 (5 bases). This clonotype was sampled from a human donor who received a COVID-19 vaccine. Some clones in this sample may be carry-over from other donors' samples. CDR3 sequence reads: CASSPAGVNQPQHF. In DNA form, the CDR3 reads TGTGCCAGCAGTCCCGCGGGGGTCAATCAGCCCCAGCATTTT.